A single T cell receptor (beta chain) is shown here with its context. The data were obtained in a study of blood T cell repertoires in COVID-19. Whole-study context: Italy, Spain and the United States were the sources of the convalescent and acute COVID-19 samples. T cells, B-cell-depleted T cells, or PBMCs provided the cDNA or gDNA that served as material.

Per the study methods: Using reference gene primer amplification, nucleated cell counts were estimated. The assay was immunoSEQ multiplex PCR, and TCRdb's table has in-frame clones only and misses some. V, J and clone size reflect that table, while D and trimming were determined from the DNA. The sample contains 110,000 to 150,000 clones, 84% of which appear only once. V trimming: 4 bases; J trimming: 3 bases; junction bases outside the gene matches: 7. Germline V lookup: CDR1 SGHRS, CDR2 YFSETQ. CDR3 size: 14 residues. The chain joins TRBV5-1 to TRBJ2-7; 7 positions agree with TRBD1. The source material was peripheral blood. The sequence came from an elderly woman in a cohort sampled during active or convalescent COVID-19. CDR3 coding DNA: TGCGCCAGCAGCGTGGGACAGAGTAGCTACGAGCAGTACTTC. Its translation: CASSVGQSSYEQYF.